These 12 T cell receptor beta chains were sequenced from one sample in a study of blood T cell repertoires in COVID-19. Only in-frame clones appear in the TCRdb table, and some are missing; sequencing was by immunoSEQ multiplex PCR. Here the sample spans around 460,000 clones, about 90% being singletons. The material sequenced was peripheral blood. Source of these receptors: a man younger than 30 with COVID-19, enrolled during active disease.

This clone has a single count. This CDR3 reads CASSEVAGVSNYEQYF. The CDR3 DNA is TGTGCCAGCAGTGAGGTAGCGGGAGTGTCAAATTACGAGCAGTACTTC. The chain has TRBV6-1 and TRBJ2-7; 9 bases are a match to TRBD2. Trimming removed 3 bases from V and 4 bases from J; junction bases left unmatched: 10. CDR3 length: 16 residues. Germline loops: CDR1 MNHNS, CDR2 SASEGT.

The V call is TRBV3-1 (or the pseudogene TRBV3-2), the J call TRBJ1-5; 12 nucleotides agree with TRBD1. Germline CDR1 LGHDT, CDR2 YNNKEL (reference sequence). The CDR3 has 16 amino acids. Germline trimming cut 3 bases from V and 3 bases from J; bases unmatched to any gene: 3. The CDR3: CASSQGQGAFNQPQHF. The CDR3 nucleotides are TGTGCCAGCAGCCAGGGACAGGGGGCTTTCAATCAGCCCCAGCATTTT.

The chain's CDR3 is CASSTHRGSRGNTIYF. The CDR3 DNA follows: TGTGCCAGCAGCACACACAGGGGGTCGCGTGGAAACACCATATATTTT. The genes are TRBV7-9 and TRBJ1-3; TRBD1 matches at 8 bases. The CDR3 is made up of 16 amino acids. Germline loops: CDR1 SEHNR, CDR2 FQNEAQ (reference sequence). V shed 5 bases and J 3 bases; nucleotides not matched to a gene: 9. Complete variable domain (other parts from reference TRBV7-9 and TRBJ1-3): DTGVSQNPRHKITKRGQNVTFRCDPISEHNRLYWYRQTLGQGPEFLTYFQNEAQLEKSRLLSDRFSAERPKGSFSTLEIQRTEQGDSAMYLCASSTHRGSRGNTIYFGEGSWLTVV.

This clone was picked up a small number of times. CDR3 nucleotide sequence: TGTGCCAGCAGCGTAGAGCCCTTGAGGGGCGGGAGTTCCTACAATGAGCAGTTCTTC. It yields the protein CASSVEPLRGGSSYNEQFF. The V gene is TRBV9, the J gene TRBJ2-1, with 7 positions matching TRBD2. CDR3 length equals 19 residues. V dropped 0 bases and J dropped 1; count of bases not matched to a gene: 13. The V gene's germline CDR1 is SGDLS and CDR2 YYNGEE.

The J gene is TRBJ2-7, the V gene TRBV19; 9 bases line up with TRBD1. Germline assignment: CDR1 LNHDA and CDR2 SQIVND (reference sequence). The CDR3 spans 14 residues. Unmatched junction bases numbered 12, after V lost 10 bases and J lost 5 bases. The CDR3 here is CATGLGTGTNEQYF. The DNA of the CDR3 is TGTGCCACCGGATTGGGGACAGGGACGAACGAGCAGTACTTC.

The chain links TRBV7-9 to TRBJ2-5; D perhaps matches TRBD2 (6 bases). V was pared by 4 bases and J by 1 base, with 10 bases between. CDR1 and CDR2 (germline): SEHNR, FQNEAQ (reference sequence). The CDR3 sequence is 14 residues long. CDR3 region: CASSSTSSQETQYF. The CDR3 DNA is TGTGCCAGCAGCTCGACTAGTTCCCAAGAGACCCAGTACTTC.

The chain has TRBV20-1 and TRBJ1-2, with 11 bases identical to TRBD1. The germline V gene encodes CDR1 DFQATT and CDR2 SNEGSKA (reference sequence). The CDR3 is 17 amino acids. The V and J ends lost 3 bases and 4 bases, in that order; junction bases with no gene match: 13. The CDR3 DNA follows: TGCAGTGCTAGTCCAGGACAGGGGGCGATTCGTGGCTATGGCTACACCTTC. Translation gives CSASPGQGAIRGYGYTF.

This chain uses TRBV27 with TRBJ2-2; D is possibly TRBD1 (6 bases). The germline V gene encodes CDR1 MNHEY and CDR2 SMNVEV (reference sequence). The V end was cut by 7 bases, the J end by 6 bases, with 9 bases between. There are 12 residues in the CDR3. The CDR3 DNA reads as TGTGCCAGCACAACAGGGTCCGGGGAGCTGTTTTTT. Its protein product is CASTTGSGELFF.

This clone was found once. CDR3 in DNA: TGCGCCAGCAGCGGGGGCTTACAAGAGACCCAGTACTTC. Protein product: CASSGGLQETQYF. The chain recombines TRBV5-1 with TRBJ2-5; TRBD1 might be the D (6 bases). This CDR3 has 13 amino acids. Germline CDR1 is SGHRS and CDR2 is YFSETQ. Trimming took off 4 bases at V and 2 bases at J, with 9 bases between the two ends.

This sequence joins TRBV2 and TRBJ2-7, with D unclear. Germline V gene sequence: CDR1 SNHLY, CDR2 FYNNEI. CDR3 length equals 11 residues. Trimming pared 7 bases from V and 6 bases from J, leaving 10 bases between. CDR3 protein: CASMSYAEQYF. DNA for the CDR3: TGTGCCAGCATGAGTTACGCCGAGCAGTACTTC.

The chain has TRBV27 and TRBJ2-5; 7 bases fit TRBD2. J lost 1 base, V lost 0 bases, and 2 bases had no gene match. Germline lookup yields CDR1 MNHEY and CDR2 SMNVEV (reference sequence). CDR3 length: 15 amino acids. CDR3 protein: CASSLSTSPQETQYF. The DNA of the CDR3 is TGTGCCAGCAGTTTATCGACTAGCCCCCAAGAGACCCAGTACTTC.

This clone appeared a single time. The genes are TRBV15 and TRBJ2-3; 7 positions match TRBD1. Per germline, CDR1 LNHNV and CDR2 YYDKDF (reference sequence). Trimming at V came to 0 bases and at J to 0 bases, leaving 6 bases not matched to a gene. The CDR3 runs 17 residues. The CDR3 sequence is CATSRDFGTESTDTQYF. CDR3 bases: TGTGCCACCAGCAGAGATTTCGGGACAGAAAGCACAGATACGCAGTATTTT.